This T cell receptor (beta chain) appears in the sequencing data of a study of cytomegalovirus exposure and HLA in healthy donors. Primers for the PCR totalled 60 Vbeta and 13 Jbeta. Here immunoSEQ multiplex PCR was the method, and the copy in TCRdb shows in-frame clones only, minus some. Among more than 95,000 clones listed, 70% to 80% were seen once. The CDR3 has 17 residues. CDR1 is LGHNA and CDR2 is YNFKEQ in the germline V gene. The J segment lost 2 bases and the V segment lost 2 bases, leaving 8 bases of the junction unmatched. This chain links TRBV4-2 with TRBJ2-3, with TRBD1 matching 9 bases. Sample: PBMCs. This TCR came from a man aged 40-55 years in good health and CMV-seronegative. The chain's CDR3 is CASSQIKGQGDTDTQYF. Here the CDR3 DNA reads TGTGCCAGCAGCCAAATTAAGGGACAGGGTGACACAGATACGCAGTATTTT.